This TCR beta chain was documented in a study of cytomegalovirus exposure and HLA in healthy donors. Study-level background: Later, an analysis reported that the 120 or so validation repertoires had used the same platform as the roughly 700 first-cohort repertoires. Study observations and caveats: Later, an analysis found that TCR clusters from the first cohort tended to co-occur in the 110 or so validation repertoires. Rarity marked most TCR sequences, yet some public TCRs occurred in many donors. Cytomegalovirus-associated status was assigned to roughly 160 TCR beta chains.

Generated by immunoSEQ multiplex PCR, the TCRdb table keeps only in-frame clones and is missing some. The sample includes over 200,000 clones, 88% seen only once; the top ten take around 3%. This clone was recorded only once. Its antigen remains unidentified. The CDR3 sequence is 14 residues long. Per germline, CDR1 MNHEY and CDR2 SVGAGI. The V and J ends lost 5 bases and 4 bases respectively, with 9 bases between them. This chain joins TRBV6-5 and TRBJ2-6; no reliable D call. Sequenced input: PBMCs. The sequence was obtained from a woman under 30 in good health and CMV-seronegative. CDR3 sequence: CASSRLEGANVLTF. As DNA, the CDR3 is TGTGCCAGCAGTCGGCTAGAGGGGGCCAACGTCCTGACTTTC.